Shown below are 22 T cell receptor beta chains from a single sample sequenced in a study of T-cell memory formation after mild COVID-19. MiXCR, run by TCRdb on the 5' RACE reads, gives a single entry per CDR3 protein. Altogether about 100,000 distinct CDR3 sequences are present, around 10% being singletons, with the ten largest covering about two fifths. The sample comprised PBMCs or a T cell subset sorted from them (not recorded which). These receptors all stem from a young man who had mild COVID-19 (a few samples of this study predate the infection). Cell type and time point are not known.

Concerning this clonotype: Possible read error: a much larger clone is one base away. The chain uses TRBV7-9 and TRBJ2-3; 14 bases line up with TRBD2. The CDR3 length is 17 residues. Looked up from germline, CDR1 is SEHNR and CDR2 is FQNEAQ (reference sequence). The CDR3 region has the DNA TGTGCCAGCAGCTCGCCGGGACTAGCGGGGGACACAGATACGCATTATTTT. This sequence encodes CASSSPGLAGDTDTHYF.

The chain links TRBV11-2 to TRBJ2-7; D perhaps matches TRBD1 (5 bases). The CDR3 loop spans 13 amino acids. Trimming stripped 5 bases from V and 2 bases from J, with 10 bases between. Germline CDR1 reads SGHAT; CDR2 reads FQNNGV. CDR3 sequence reads: CASSQTEAYEQYF. CDR3 nucleotide sequence: TGTGCCAGCAGCCAGACAGAAGCCTACGAGCAGTACTTC. The full variable domain, its missing parts supplied by reference TRBV11-2 and TRBJ2-7, is EAGVAQSPRYKIIEKRQSVAFWCNPISGHATLYWYQQILGQGPKLLIQFQNNGVVDDSQLPKDRFSAERLKGVDSTLKIQPAKLEDSAVYLCASSQTEAYEQYFGPGTRLTVT.

In this sample, this clonotype turned up a few times. The rearrangement joins TRBV6-1 to TRBJ1-1; the D is unclear. V was shortened by 3 bases and J by 5 bases, with 19 bases between the two germline ends. Germline V gene data show CDR1 as MNHNS and CDR2 as SASEGT. The CDR3 runs 16 residues. This CDR3 reads CASSDEDGSTSTEAFF. CDR3 nucleotides: TGTGCCAGCAGTGATGAGGACGGATCAACTAGTACTGAAGCTTTCTTT.

This clonotype was counted many times. This chain connects TRBV6-7 to TRBJ2-1, with 9 nucleotides matching TRBD2. TRBV6-7 is flagged as an ORF with uncertain function. The CDR3 totals 17 residues. This CDR3 reads CASNRPFLAGRYNEQFF. Here the CDR3 DNA reads TGTGCTAGTAACCGACCCTTCCTAGCGGGGAGATACAATGAGCAGTTCTTC.

This clonotype showed up many times. The chain joins TRBV6-5 to TRBJ2-5, with 8 bases that match TRBD1. CDR1 MNHEY and CDR2 SVGAGI come from the germline V gene. J was trimmed by 6 bases and V by 4 bases; bases with no gene match: 7. The CDR3 totals 14 residues. The chain's CDR3 is CASSLRQGQKTQYF. CDR3 bases: TGTGCCAGCAGTTTGAGACAGGGGCAGAAGACCCAGTACTTC.

The rearrangement links TRBV27 to TRBJ1-2; 9 bases are a match to TRBD1. Germline V gene lookup returns CDR1 MNHEY and CDR2 SMNVEV (reference sequence). This CDR3 contains 15 residues. The junction had 10 bases not matched to a gene; V was cut back by 5 bases and J by 6 bases. Here the CDR3 reads CASSTSGTGYNGYTF. The DNA for the CDR3 is TGTGCCAGCAGTACATCCGGGACAGGGTATAATGGCTACACCTTC.

The rearrangement uses TRBV6-2 or TRBV6-3 and TRBJ2-7, with D maybe TRBD1 (6 bases). Between the trimmed V and J ends, which lost 4 bases and 3 bases, there was a span of 16 bases. This CDR3 is built from 15 residues. CDR1 MNHEY and CDR2 SVGEGT come from the germline V gene. The CDR3 DNA follows: TGTGCCAGCAGTTGGGCGAGACAGGTAATCTACGAGCAGTACTTC. Its protein product is CASSWARQVIYEQYF.

The J gene is TRBJ1-6, the V gene TRBV14; 7 bases map to TRBD1. Germline V CDR1 and CDR2: SGHDN, FVKESK. Trimming cost V 5 bases and J 10 bases; bases outside gene matches: 11. CDR3 size: 15 residues. The CDR3: CASSTRQGSRSPLHF. Written as DNA, the CDR3 is TGTGCCAGCAGCACCCGACAGGGATCAAGGTCACCCCTCCACTTT.

This clonotype was counted at least ten times. The chain joins TRBV5-1 to TRBJ2-1; TRBD2 matches at 11 bases. V lost 4 bases, J lost 8 bases, and 5 bases stayed unmatched. The CDR3 has 14 residues. Germline assignment: CDR1 SGHRS and CDR2 YFSETQ. CDR3 sequence reads: CASSLAGGPYEQFF. DNA of the CDR3: TGCGCCAGCAGCCTAGCGGGGGGACCCTATGAGCAGTTCTTC.

In this sample, this clonotype turned up a few times. The CDR3 nucleotides read TGTGCCAGCAGCGCCCCGGGACAGGGTATAACAGATACGCAGTATTTT. Its protein product is CASSAPGQGITDTQYF. This sequence joins TRBV7-9 and TRBJ2-3; TRBD1 matches 9 bases. V gave up 5 bases and J gave up 3 bases; unmatched junction bases: 9. Germline loops: CDR1 SEHNR, CDR2 FQNEAQ (reference sequence). This CDR3 has 16 amino acids.

The V gene is TRBV9, the J gene TRBJ2-3, with D uncertain. Looked up from germline, CDR1 is SGDLS and CDR2 is YYNGEE. The ends were cut back, 0 bases at V and 4 bases at J, with 12 bases in the middle. The CDR3 sequence is 15 residues long. The CDR3 region has the DNA TGTGCCAGCAGCGTAGGAGATAGGGAAGCAGATACGCAGTATTTT. This codes for CASSVGDREADTQYF.

The chain joins TRBV19 to TRBJ2-1; TRBD2 matches 7 bases. The V and J ends lost 5 bases and 0 bases, in that order; junction bases with no gene match: 4. The CDR3 has 15 residues. Germline lookup yields CDR1 LNHDA and CDR2 SQIVND (reference sequence). The CDR3 reads CASSQAGSSYNEQFF. CDR3 DNA sequence: TGTGCCAGTAGTCAAGCGGGGAGCTCCTACAATGAGCAGTTCTTC.

J is TRBJ1-1 and V is TRBV20-1, with TRBD1 matching over 9 bases. The CDR3 contains 15 residues. Germline V gives CDR1 DFQATT, CDR2 SNEGSKA (reference sequence). For the CDR3, the DNA is TGCAGGAGCCGGGACAGGGAAAACCCGAACACTGAAGCTTTCTTT. This codes for CRSRDRENPNTEAFF.

The chain carries TRBV18 and TRBJ2-4; 7 bases match TRBD1. This CDR3 comprises 19 residues. After removal of 2 bases from V and 3 bases from J, the junction contained 16 bases not matched to a gene. Germline V lookup: CDR1 KGHSH, CDR2 LQKENI. The CDR3 bases are TGTGCCAGCTCACCATGGGACAGTCCGGCAGGGGTCTACAAAAACATTCAGTACTTC. Its translation is CASSPWDSPAGVYKNIQYF.

The chain recombines TRBV29-1 with TRBJ2-1; unclear D gene. With 3 bases removed from V and 0 bases from J, the gap between germline ends came to 9 bases. This CDR3 comprises 14 residues. The V gene's germline CDR1 is SQVTM and CDR2 ANQGSEA. The CDR3 nucleotides read TGCAGCGTTGAGGGGTTTAGCTCCTACAATGAGCAGTTCTTC. This sequence encodes CSVEGFSSYNEQFF.

This clonotype was detected ten times or more. The chain recombines TRBV7-3 with TRBJ2-7; 8 positions agree with TRBD2. Germline CDR1 reads SGHTA; CDR2 reads FQGTGA. The junction had 8 bases not matched to a gene; V was cut back by 5 bases and J by 2 bases. The CDR3 loop spans 15 amino acids. The DNA for the CDR3 is TGTGCCAGCAGCCCCGGGGGGGGTGACGCCTACGAGCAGTACTTC. This sequence encodes CASSPGGGDAYEQYF.

This chain links TRBV6-2 or TRBV6-3 with TRBJ2-7; possibly TRBD2 for D (6 bases). Germline-derived CDR1 and CDR2 are MNHEY and SVGEGT. The CDR3 sequence is 14 residues long. The V gene lost 2 bases and the J gene lost 1 base, with 9 bases spanning the gap. The CDR3 nucleotides are TGTGCCAGCAGTTACCGGGAGACGTCCTACGAGCAGTACGTC. Translating gives CASSYRETSYEQYV.

This clonotype was recorded a few times. The chain is built from TRBV9 and TRBJ2-3, with D uncertain. V was cut by 4 bases and J by 3 bases, with 12 bases left in between. CDR1 is SGDLS and CDR2 is YYNGEE in the germline V gene. CDR3 length: 14 amino acids. The CDR3 region is CASSPAVGTDTQYF. Here the CDR3 DNA reads TGTGCCAGCAGCCCAGCTGTGGGTACAGATACGCAGTATTTT.

V gene TRBV20-1 combines with J gene TRBJ1-5; TRBD1 matches at 7 bases. V was clipped by 6 bases and J by 0 bases; unmatched bases: 2. CDR1 is DFQATT, CDR2 SNEGSKA, per germline (reference sequence). This CDR3 has 13 residues. CDR3 region: CSAWTGSNQPQHF. The CDR3 DNA sequence: TGCAGTGCGTGGACAGGTAGCAATCAGCCCCAGCATTTT.

The chain combines TRBV5-1 with TRBJ2-7, with TRBD1 identical over 8 bases. Looked up from germline, CDR1 is SGHRS and CDR2 is YFSETQ. V lost 4 bases and J lost 7; bases outside the gene matches: 4. This CDR3 region has 12 residues. CDR3 protein: CASSPRTGEQYF. Written as DNA, the CDR3 is TGCGCCAGCAGCCCCAGGACAGGGGAGCAGTACTTC.

The chain links TRBV11-2 to TRBJ1-1; TRBD1 is a possible D gene (6 bases). V lost 11 bases and J lost 3, with 13 bases in between. Germline values: CDR1 SGHAT, CDR2 FQNNGV. The CDR3 covers 12 residues. This chain's CDR3 is CAVRGSDTEAFF. As DNA, the CDR3 is TGTGCCGTTAGGGGGTCGGACACTGAAGCTTTCTTT. The complete variable domain, with remaining parts taken from reference TRBV11-2 and TRBJ1-1, reads EAGVAQSPRYKIIEKRQSVAFWCNPISGHATLYWYQQILGQGPKLLIQFQNNGVVDDSQLPKDRFSAERLKGVDSTLKIQPAKLEDSAVYLCAVRGSDTEAFFGQGTRLTVV.

This clonotype has more than one count but fewer than ten. The rearrangement links TRBV7-9 to TRBJ2-1; TRBD1 agrees at 8 bases. The CDR3 sequence is 15 residues long. The V segment lost 5 bases and the J segment 5 bases; nucleotides outside the gene matches: 8. Germline lookup yields CDR1 SEHNR and CDR2 FQNEAQ (reference sequence). CDR3 loop: CASSPVWDRHNEQFF. The CDR3 DNA reads as TGTGCCAGCAGCCCTGTTTGGGACAGGCACAATGAGCAGTTCTTC.